This T cell receptor beta chain was found in a study of T cells after yellow fever vaccination. About the research overall: Libraries from low-cell-number fractions were prepared with the SMART-Seq v4 Ultra Low Input RNA kit.

Findings of the study overall: The booster response re-showed most primary clones: 96% CD4, almost 90% CD8. Sorted repertoires could include abundant contaminating clonotypes from bulk cells.

A 5'RACE template-switching step, the method used to make TCR cDNA, added a universal primer site and UMIs. TCRdb ran MiXCR on the 5' RACE reads and lists one entry per CDR3 protein. Of 80,000 to 100,000 distinct CDR3 sequences in the sample, approximately 9% were seen once. The CDR3 is 13 amino acids. Trimming cost V 3 bases and J 3 bases, with 9 bases left between them. CDR1 is SGHDT, CDR2 YYEEEE, per germline. This specimen consisted of CD8+ T cells not binding an NS4B(214-222) dextramer, sorted from PBMCs, obtained approximately 16 days after the first yellow fever vaccination. The genes are TRBV5-6 and TRBJ1-1; tentative D call: TRBD1 (5 bases). The TCR comes from a man aged 18-30 years who received the YFV17D yellow fever vaccine. The CDR3 region is CASSSLGDTEAFF. CDR3 nucleotide sequence: TGTGCCAGCAGCTCTTTGGGGGACACTGAAGCTTTCTTT.